The 12 T cell receptor beta chains below were found in one sample sequenced in a study of PD-L1 blockade in urothelial cancer. Assay used: immunoSEQ multiplex PCR; TCRdb lists only in-frame clones, some missing. The table has about 70,000 clones, 80% to 85% seen once. The sequencing here drew on PBMCs, taken around atezolizumab (anti-PD-L1) treatment. The source is a man aged 70-80 years with urothelial cancer.

The chain combines TRBV11-2 with TRBJ2-5, with D maybe TRBD1 (6 bases). The germline V gene has CDR1 SGHAT and CDR2 FQNNGV. The V gene lost 4 bases and the J gene lost 5 bases, with 20 bases spanning the gap. The CDR3 consists of 16 residues. The CDR3 region is CASSSRTVGVRETQYF. The CDR3 DNA sequence: TGTGCCAGCAGCTCCCGGACAGTTGGGGTTCGGGAGACCCAGTACTTC.

This clone was seen a handful of times. The V gene is TRBV5-1, the J gene TRBJ2-6; a possible D gene is TRBD1 (6 bases). Germline values: CDR1 SGHRS, CDR2 YFSETQ. The CDR3 runs 17 residues. V lost 4 bases to trimming and J lost 4 bases, with 18 bases between them. CDR3 sequence (DNA): TGCGCCAGCAGCATCCAGCCCAGGGGAGCGGGGGCCAACGTCCTGACTTTC. This codes for CASSIQPRGAGANVLTF.

V is TRBV19 and J is TRBJ2-1; TRBD2 aligns across 12 bases. Germline assignment: CDR1 LNHDA and CDR2 SQIVND (reference sequence). The CDR3 has 16 amino acids. The V and J ends lost 4 bases and 8 bases, in that order; junction bases with no gene match: 9. The CDR3 loop reads CASSKGPSGRGHEQFF. In DNA, the CDR3 is TGTGCCAGTAGTAAGGGACCTAGCGGGAGGGGGCATGAGCAGTTCTTC.

Only a few counts were recorded for this clone. The chain combines TRBV4-1 with TRBJ1-2, with 7 bases aligning to TRBD1. The germline CDR1 and CDR2 sequences are MGHRA and YSYEKL. This CDR3 is 16 amino acids long. V was pared by 0 bases and J by 4 bases, with 8 bases of the junction left unmatched. DNA of the CDR3: TGCGCCAGCAGCCAAGATCCCCGGGACAGTAGCTATGGCTACACCTTC. It specifies CASSQDPRDSSYGYTF.

The chain employs TRBV2 and TRBJ1-2; unclear D gene. CDR1 and CDR2 from the germline V gene are SNHLY and FYNNEI. The CDR3 runs to 13 residues. The V gene lost 6 bases and the J gene lost 2 bases, with 10 bases spanning the gap. The CDR3 sequence: CASRSSSNYGYTF. CDR3 coding DNA: TGTGCCAGCAGATCTTCAAGCAACTATGGCTACACCTTC.

Points on this clone: Additional DNA sequences in this sample encode the identical CDR3. The chain joins TRBV5-6 to TRBJ1-2, with 10 bases that match TRBD1. V dropped 4 bases and J dropped 7; count of bases not matched to a gene: 1. CDR1 SGHDT and CDR2 YYEEEE come from the germline V gene. The CDR3 consists of 12 residues. As DNA, the CDR3 is TGTGCCAGCAGCCGGACAGGGGGTGGCTACACCTTC. Translated: CASSRTGGGYTF.

V gene TRBV7-9 combines with J gene TRBJ2-5, with 12 bases that match TRBD1. Germline-derived CDR1 and CDR2 are SEHNR and FQNEAQ (reference sequence). The junction had 12 bases not matched to a gene; V was cut back by 11 bases and J by 5 bases. The CDR3 is made up of 15 amino acids. The CDR3 DNA follows: TGTGCCGGGACAGGGGGCCTCTCAGGTTGGGAGACCCAGTACTTC. It encodes CAGTGGLSGWETQYF.

V is TRBV5-1 and J is TRBJ2-2; 12 positions agree with TRBD2. CDR3 length: 17 residues. After removal of 4 bases from V and 2 bases from J, the junction contained 6 bases not matched to a gene. The germline CDR1 and CDR2 sequences are SGHRS and YFSETQ. The CDR3, as DNA: TGCGCCAGCAGCATCGGACTAGCGGGATTTAACACCGGGGAGCTGTTTTTT. This encodes CASSIGLAGFNTGELFF.

The CDR3 spells CASSSGREGGYNEQFF. The CDR3, as DNA: TGTGCCAGCAGCTCAGGAAGGGAGGGGGGATACAATGAGCAGTTCTTC. The chain uses TRBV7-6 and TRBJ2-1; TRBD2 is a possible D gene (7 bases). The V end lost 4 bases, the J end lost 4 bases, and 17 bases lay between the germline ends. This CDR3 has 16 amino acids. Germline CDR1 is SGHVS and CDR2 is FNYEAQ.

This chain joins TRBV27 and TRBJ1-2, with TRBD1 identical over 9 bases. The CDR3 spans 16 residues. The germline V gene encodes CDR1 MNHEY and CDR2 SMNVEV (reference sequence). Unmatched junction bases numbered 13, after V lost 8 bases and J lost 3 bases. This CDR3 is CASATLTGGAYYGYTF. Here the CDR3 DNA reads TGTGCCAGCGCCACCCTAACAGGGGGCGCGTACTATGGCTACACCTTC.

V usage is TRBV6-5 and J usage is TRBJ2-1, with 10 bases identical to TRBD2. V trimming: 7 bases; J trimming: 7 bases; junction bases outside the gene matches: 10. Germline CDR1 and CDR2: MNHEY and SVGAGI. This CDR3 is built from 15 residues. The CDR3 spells CASTRGVAGGNEQFF. DNA of the CDR3: TGTGCCAGCACCAGAGGGGTAGCGGGAGGTAATGAGCAGTTCTTC.

The chain couples TRBV27 to TRBJ2-7, with D possibly being TRBD2 (6 bases). The V end lost 6 bases, the J end lost 0 bases, and 15 bases lay between the germline ends. The V gene's germline CDR1 is MNHEY and CDR2 SMNVEV (reference sequence). This CDR3 contains 15 residues. CDR3: CASSSASASSYEQYF. DNA for the CDR3: TGTGCCAGCAGCTCAGCTAGCGCGAGCTCCTACGAGCAGTACTTC.